Listed here are 9 T cell receptor beta chains from one sample, sequenced in a study of somatic mutations in cytotoxic T cells in rheumatoid arthritis. Sequencing was performed with immunoSEQ multiplex PCR; in TCRdb, only in-frame clones are kept and a portion is missing. The repertoire holds 15,000 to 20,000 clones, with around 79% as singletons. The source material was CD8+ T cells sorted from blood. The receptors here all came from a woman aged 55-70 years in good health.

V usage is TRBV14 and J usage is TRBJ1-2; no clear D gene. The germline CDR1 and CDR2 sequences are SGHDN and FVKESK. The CDR3 contains 13 residues. Trimming pared 3 bases from V and 4 bases from J, leaving 9 bases between. CDR3 sequence: CASSQESLYGYTF. For the CDR3, the DNA is TGTGCCAGCAGCCAGGAGAGCCTCTATGGCTACACCTTC.

V and J are TRBV6-4 and TRBJ2-1; the D is unclear. From germline, CDR1 is MRHNA and CDR2 SNTAGT. Trimming took off 4 bases at V and 5 bases at J, with 12 bases between the two ends. This CDR3 has 14 residues. The CDR3 bases are TGTGCCAGCAGTGTCGCGGACGGACACAATGAGCAGTTCTTC. Amino acid sequence: CASSVADGHNEQFF.

V gene TRBV15 combines with J gene TRBJ2-1; unclear D gene. The CDR3 spans 12 residues. The germline V gene has CDR1 LNHNV and CDR2 YYDKDF (reference sequence). V shed 0 bases and J shed 10 bases, with 7 bases lying between them. In DNA form, the CDR3 reads TGTGCCACCAGCAGAGAAAGGATGGAGCAGTTCTTC. It codes for CATSRERMEQFF.

This clone has just one count. This chain connects TRBV7-9 to TRBJ2-1; D remains unclear. CDR3 length: 15 amino acids. Germline values: CDR1 SEHNR, CDR2 FQNEAQ (reference sequence). Between the trimmed V and J ends, which lost 2 bases and 7 bases, there was a span of 15 bases. CDR3 bases: TGTGCCAGCAGCTTAAGTGATACCTCCCGAAATGAGCAGTTCTTC. Translated: CASSLSDTSRNEQFF. Full variable domain (rest looked up from reference TRBV7-9 and TRBJ2-1): DTGVSQNPRHKITKRGQNVTFRCDPISEHNRLYWYRQTLGQGPEFLTYFQNEAQLEKSRLLSDRFSAERPKGSFSTLEIQRTEQGDSAMYLCASSLSDTSRNEQFFGPGTRLTVL.

This clone was counted between two and nine times. The V and J genes are TRBV7-8 and TRBJ1-5; 7 nucleotides align to TRBD1. Unmatched junction bases numbered 6, after V lost 5 bases and J lost 2 bases. Germline CDR1 SGHVS, CDR2 FQNEAQ. This CDR3 is built from 15 residues. As DNA, the CDR3 is TGTGCCAGCAGCCCGTACAGGGGAGGCAATCAGCCCCAGCATTTT. Its protein product is CASSPYRGGNQPQHF.

The chain carries TRBV11-2 and TRBJ2-2; 9 nucleotides agree with TRBD2. The CDR3 sequence is 17 residues long. Germline loops: CDR1 SGHAT, CDR2 FQNNGV. V shed 1 base, J shed 1 base, and the junction held 4 bases outside the gene matches. CDR3 nucleotide sequence: TGTGCCAGCAGCTTAGCCTCTAGCGGGGTGAACACCGGGGAGCTGTTTTTT. As protein: CASSLASSGVNTGELFF.

Only a few counts were recorded for this clone. CDR3 loop: CASSRQGPDNSPLHF. For the CDR3, the DNA is TGTGCCAGCAGCAGACAGGGACCCGATAATTCACCCCTCCACTTT. The chain combines TRBV21-1 with TRBJ1-6; whether TRBD1, the table's D call, matches the DNA was not checked. TRBV21-1 is a recognized pseudogene. CDR3 length equals 15 residues.

The J gene is TRBJ2-7, the V gene TRBV27, with a weak D call TRBD1 (6 bases). The germline gives CDR1 MNHEY, CDR2 SMNVEV (reference sequence). Trimming removed 5 bases from V and 9 bases from J, with 23 bases in between. The CDR3 is 15 residues long. This chain's CDR3 is CASSQRQASLDGQYF. The CDR3, as DNA: TGTGCCAGCAGTCAACGACAGGCTTCCCTAGATGGGCAGTACTTC.

Sample share makes this clone medium-sized. The rearrangement joins TRBV5-8 to TRBJ1-1; D remains unclear. The ends were cut back, 0 bases at V and 1 base at J, with 10 bases in the middle. This CDR3 contains 15 residues. Per germline, CDR1 SGHTS and CDR2 YDEGEE. The CDR3 DNA reads TGTGCCAGCAGCTTGGCCTCGACAACGAACACTGAAGCTTTCTTT. Protein: CASSLASTTNTEAFF. Full variable domain (remainder filled in from reference TRBV5-8 and TRBJ1-1): EAGVTQSPTHLIKTRGQQATLRCSPISGHTSVYWYQQALGLGLQFLLWYDEGEERNRGNFPPRFSGRQFPNYSSELNVNALELEDSALYLCASSLASTTNTEAFFGQGTRLTVV.